The source of this T cell receptor (beta chain) is a study of long-term antiretroviral therapy in people with HIV. This was the immunoSEQ v3.0 assay at survey level. The protocol was immunoSEQ multiplex PCR, while the TCRdb copy is restricted to in-frame clones and leaves out a portion. The data contain around 39,000 clones, under 85% of them singletons. V dropped 7 bases and J dropped 0 bases, with 24 bases sitting between them. The CDR3 consists of 19 residues. Looked up from germline, CDR1 is SGHTA and CDR2 is FQGNSA. The chain couples TRBV7-2 to TRBJ1-4, with a weak D call TRBD1 (6 bases). The clonotype originates from a man between 18 and 35 years old with HIV. The source material was unsorted PBMCs, sampled 1 year after starting antiretroviral therapy. The CDR3 sequence is CASTGERGGRRATNEKLFF. CDR3 nucleotide sequence: TGTGCCAGCACCGGTGAAAGGGGGGGGCGACGAGCAACTAATGAAAAACTGTTTTTT.